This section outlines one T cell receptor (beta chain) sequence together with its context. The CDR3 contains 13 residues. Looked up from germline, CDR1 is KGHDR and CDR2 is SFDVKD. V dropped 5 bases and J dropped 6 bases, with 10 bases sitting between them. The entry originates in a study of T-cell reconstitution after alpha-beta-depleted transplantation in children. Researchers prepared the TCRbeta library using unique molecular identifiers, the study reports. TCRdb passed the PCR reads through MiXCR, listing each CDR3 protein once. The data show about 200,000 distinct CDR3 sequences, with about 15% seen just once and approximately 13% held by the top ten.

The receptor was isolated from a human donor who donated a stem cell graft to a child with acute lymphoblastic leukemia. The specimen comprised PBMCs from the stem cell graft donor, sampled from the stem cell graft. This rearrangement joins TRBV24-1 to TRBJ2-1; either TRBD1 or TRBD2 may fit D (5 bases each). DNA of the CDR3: TGTGCCACCAGTGGGGGGACCTCCAATGAGCAGTTCTTC. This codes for CATSGGTSNEQFF.